Listed here are 13 T cell receptor beta chains from one sample, sequenced in a study of CD8+ T cells in alopecia areata. Treatment meaning: oral pan-JAK inhibitor, 5-10 mg twice daily. Sequencing templates came from extracted RNA that was reverse transcribed into cDNA. Produced via immunoSEQ multiplex PCR; TCRdb's table is partial and in-frame only. The sample contains 160,000 or so clones, 55% to 75% of which appear only once. Sequencing used CD4+ T cells sorted from blood, obtained at week 4, from a patient treated with tofacitinib. These receptor sequences come from a human donor with alopecia areata.

This clone appeared once. This chain uses TRBV6-5 with TRBJ2-7; D not resolved. This CDR3 is built from 13 residues. Deletions cut 2 bases from V and 2 bases from J, with 7 bases between. Per the germline V gene, CDR1 is MNHEY and CDR2 is SVGAGI. CDR3 nucleotides: TGTGCCAGCAGTTACCGGCTGACCTACGAGCAGTACTTC. Protein sequence: CASSYRLTYEQYF.

The table lists this clone with a count of one. J is TRBJ2-1 and V is TRBV15; a possible D gene is TRBD2 (6 bases). CDR1 is LNHNV and CDR2 is YYDKDF in the germline V gene (reference sequence). V lost 0 bases, J lost 12 bases, and 9 bases lay in between. The CDR3 loop spans 12 amino acids. The CDR3 DNA sequence: TGTGCCACCAGCAGAGATTGGGACTCGCAGTTCTTC. Protein: CATSRDWDSQFF.

This clone was picked up a small number of times. The rearrangement uses TRBV19 and TRBJ1-5, with D unclear. V was trimmed by 4 bases and J by 6 bases, leaving 10 bases between them. Germline CDR1 LNHDA, CDR2 SQIVND (reference sequence). The CDR3 spans 13 residues. CDR3 region: CASSTTRGQPQHF. The CDR3 coding sequence is TGTGCCAGTAGTACAACCCGGGGTCAGCCCCAGCATTTT.

This chain joins TRBV5-4 and TRBJ2-2, with D possibly being TRBD1 or TRBD2 (5 bases each). Trimming pared 9 bases from V and 10 bases from J, leaving 22 bases between. The V gene's germline CDR1 is SGHNT and CDR2 YYREEE (reference sequence). This CDR3 contains 14 residues. The CDR3 DNA reads TGTGCCACGGGAAGGGGAGTTAATATGGAGGAGCTGTTTTTT. Its protein is CATGRGVNMEELFF.

The chain couples TRBV29-1 to TRBJ1-2; D is possibly TRBD1 (6 bases). Trimming stripped 3 bases from V and 3 bases from J, with 8 bases between. The germline CDR1 and CDR2 sequences are SQVTM and ANQGSEA. This CDR3 comprises 12 residues. CDR3 residues: CSVDRGDYGYTF. The CDR3 DNA sequence: TGCAGCGTTGACAGGGGAGACTATGGCTACACCTTC.

The sample holds one count of this clone. This chain joins TRBV5-1 and TRBJ2-5, with TRBD1 matching 7 bases. The CDR3 spans 14 residues. From germline, CDR1 is SGHRS and CDR2 YFSETQ. Unmatched junction bases numbered 5, after V lost 2 bases and J lost 4 bases. CDR3 coding DNA: TGCGCCAGCAGCTTAACAGGGGCGGGAGAGACCCAGTACTTC. Translated, it gives CASSLTGAGETQYF.

The V call is TRBV6-5, the J call TRBJ2-1; D is ambiguous. Germline CDR1 reads MNHEY; CDR2 reads SVGAGI. The germline V and J ends were trimmed by 6 bases and 7 bases, with 10 bases remaining between them. CDR3 length: 12 amino acids. The CDR3 here is CASSQVGNEQFF. The CDR3 DNA sequence: TGTGCCAGCAGCCAAGTGGGGAATGAGCAGTTCTTC.

The genes are TRBV7-8 and TRBJ2-4; no definite D call. Germline V gene data show CDR1 as SGHVS and CDR2 as FQNEAQ. V shed 5 bases and J shed 7 bases, with 6 bases lying between them. This CDR3 contains 11 residues. The CDR3 region has the DNA TGTGCCAGCAGCACAACGAACATTCAGTACTTC. Translating gives CASSTTNIQYF.

The genes are TRBV15 and TRBJ2-7, with a possible D match to TRBD2 (5 bases). The V and J ends lost 5 bases and 5 bases respectively, with 10 bases between them. Germline CDR1 reads LNHNV; CDR2 reads YYDKDF (reference sequence). The CDR3 length is 12 residues. The CDR3 is CATSFLGDEQYF. Written as DNA, the CDR3 is TGTGCCACCAGCTTCCTCGGGGACGAGCAGTACTTC.

The CDR3 is CAWQSFSGANVLTF. The CDR3 nucleotides read TGTGCCTGGCAGAGCTTTTCCGGGGCCAACGTCCTGACTTTC. This chain connects TRBV30 to TRBJ2-6; no definite D call. The CDR3 spans 14 residues. V was trimmed by 5 bases and J by 4 bases, leaving 12 bases between them. The germline CDR1 and CDR2 sequences are GTSNPN and SVGIG (reference sequence).

The sample holds a few counts of this clone. This sequence joins TRBV7-2 and TRBJ1-2; D not certain. Trimming removed 1 base at V and 2 bases at J, with 11 bases between. CDR1 and CDR2 (germline): SGHTA, FQGNSA. This CDR3 comprises 15 residues. CDR3 nucleotides: TGTGCCAGCAGCTTAGAGCTTGTCGGAAACTATGGCTACACCTTC. As protein: CASSLELVGNYGYTF.

The V gene is TRBV29-1, the J gene TRBJ2-6; D unclear. The ends were cut back, 5 bases at V and 0 bases at J, with 5 bases in the middle. Germline V lookup: CDR1 SQVTM, CDR2 ANQGSEA. The CDR3 runs 13 residues. The CDR3 nucleotides read TGCAGCGTTTGGGGCTCTGGGGCCAACGTCCTGACTTTC. Its translation: CSVWGSGANVLTF.

This clone appeared a few times. The chain has TRBV14 and TRBJ2-1; no clear D. This CDR3 contains 11 residues. With 2 bases removed from V and 7 bases from J, the gap between germline ends came to 3 bases. Germline V lookup: CDR1 SGHDN, CDR2 FVKESK. For the CDR3, the DNA is TGTGCCAGCAGCCAACGAAATGAGCAGTTCTTC. Translated: CASSQRNEQFF.